This T cell receptor (beta chain) was recorded in a study of beta chain features in type 1 diabetes. Sampling consisted of one heparinised blood draw per donor, averaging roughly 100 mL. The CDR3 extends over 14 amino acids. V lost 6 bases and J lost 8; bases outside the gene matches: 11. Germline CDR1 reads SGHRS; CDR2 reads YFSETQ. TCRB transcripts that were expressed got sequenced, as all of the isolated RNA had been reverse transcribed. Sequencing used immunoSEQ multiplex PCR; TCRdb keeps in-frame clones, though not all of them. This table has fewer than 350,000 clones, about 20% appearing once. The source material was naive CD4+ T cells from blood. The chain links TRBV5-1 to TRBJ2-1, with TRBD1 matching over 7 bases. The receptor's source is a woman aged 18-29 years in good health. CDR3 loop: CASNVRQGKDEQFF. DNA for the CDR3: TGCGCCAGCAATGTAAGACAGGGAAAGGATGAGCAGTTCTTC.